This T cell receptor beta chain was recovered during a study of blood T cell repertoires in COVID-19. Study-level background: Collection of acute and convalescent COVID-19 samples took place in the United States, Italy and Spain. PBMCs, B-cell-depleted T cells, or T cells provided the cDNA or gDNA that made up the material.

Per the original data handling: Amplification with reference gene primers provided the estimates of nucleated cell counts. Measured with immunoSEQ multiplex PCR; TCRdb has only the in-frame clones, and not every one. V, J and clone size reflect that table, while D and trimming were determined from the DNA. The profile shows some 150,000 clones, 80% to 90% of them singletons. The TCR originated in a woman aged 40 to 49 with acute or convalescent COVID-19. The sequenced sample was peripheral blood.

CDR3 in amino acids: CASSQGTSGRPYF. The DNA of the CDR3 is TGTGCCAGCAGCCAAGGTACTAGCGGGAGGCCGTACTTC. V is TRBV3-1 (or the pseudogene TRBV3-2) and J is TRBJ2-7; 12 bases are a match to TRBD2. J gave up 12 bases and V 1 base, and 4 bases lay outside the gene matches. The length of the CDR3 is 13 residues. Germline V lookup: CDR1 LGHDT, CDR2 YNNKEL (reference sequence).